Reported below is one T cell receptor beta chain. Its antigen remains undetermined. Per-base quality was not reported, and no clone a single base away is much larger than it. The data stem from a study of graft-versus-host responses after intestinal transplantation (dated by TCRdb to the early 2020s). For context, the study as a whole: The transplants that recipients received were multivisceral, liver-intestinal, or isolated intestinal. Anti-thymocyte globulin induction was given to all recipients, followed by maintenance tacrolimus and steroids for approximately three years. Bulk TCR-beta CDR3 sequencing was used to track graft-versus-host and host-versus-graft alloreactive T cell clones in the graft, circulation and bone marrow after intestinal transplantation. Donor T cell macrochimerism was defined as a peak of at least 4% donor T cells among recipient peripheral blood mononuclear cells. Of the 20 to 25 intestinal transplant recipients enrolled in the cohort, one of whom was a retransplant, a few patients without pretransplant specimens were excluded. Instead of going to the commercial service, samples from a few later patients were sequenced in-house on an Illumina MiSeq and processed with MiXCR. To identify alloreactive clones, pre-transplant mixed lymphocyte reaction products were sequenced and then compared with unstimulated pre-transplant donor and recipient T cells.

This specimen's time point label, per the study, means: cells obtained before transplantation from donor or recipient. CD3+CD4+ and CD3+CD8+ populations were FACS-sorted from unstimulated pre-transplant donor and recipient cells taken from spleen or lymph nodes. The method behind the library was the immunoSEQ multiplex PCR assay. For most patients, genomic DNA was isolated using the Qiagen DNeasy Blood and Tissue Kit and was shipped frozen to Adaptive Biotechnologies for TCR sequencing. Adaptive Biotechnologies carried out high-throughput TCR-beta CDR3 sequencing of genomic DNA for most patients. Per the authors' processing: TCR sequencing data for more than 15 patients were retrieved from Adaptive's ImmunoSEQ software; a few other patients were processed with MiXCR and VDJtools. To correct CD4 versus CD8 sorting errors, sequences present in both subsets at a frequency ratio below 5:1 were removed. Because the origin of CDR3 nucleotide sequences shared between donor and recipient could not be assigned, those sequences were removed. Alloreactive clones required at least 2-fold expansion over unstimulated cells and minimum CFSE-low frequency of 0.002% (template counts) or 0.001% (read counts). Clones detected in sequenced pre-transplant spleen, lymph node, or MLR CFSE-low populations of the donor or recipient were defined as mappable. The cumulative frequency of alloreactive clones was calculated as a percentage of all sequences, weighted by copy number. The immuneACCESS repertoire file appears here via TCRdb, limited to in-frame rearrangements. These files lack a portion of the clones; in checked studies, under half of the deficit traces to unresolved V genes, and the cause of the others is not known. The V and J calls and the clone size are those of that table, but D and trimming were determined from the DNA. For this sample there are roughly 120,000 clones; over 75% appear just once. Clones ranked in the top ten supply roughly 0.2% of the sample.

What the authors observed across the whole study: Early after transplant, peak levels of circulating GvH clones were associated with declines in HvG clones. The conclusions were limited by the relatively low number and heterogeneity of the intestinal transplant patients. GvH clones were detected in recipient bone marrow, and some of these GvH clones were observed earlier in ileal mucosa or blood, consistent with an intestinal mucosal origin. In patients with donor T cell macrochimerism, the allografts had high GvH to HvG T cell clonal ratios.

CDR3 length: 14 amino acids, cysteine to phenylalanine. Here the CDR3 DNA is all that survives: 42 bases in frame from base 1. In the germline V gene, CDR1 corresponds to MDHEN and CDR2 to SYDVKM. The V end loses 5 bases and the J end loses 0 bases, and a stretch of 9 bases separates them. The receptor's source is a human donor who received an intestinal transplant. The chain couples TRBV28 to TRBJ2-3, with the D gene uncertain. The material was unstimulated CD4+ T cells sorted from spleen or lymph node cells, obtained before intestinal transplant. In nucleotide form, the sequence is TGTGCCAGCAGTGTCCTACCTAGCACAGATACGCAGTATTTT. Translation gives CASSVLPSTDTQYF.